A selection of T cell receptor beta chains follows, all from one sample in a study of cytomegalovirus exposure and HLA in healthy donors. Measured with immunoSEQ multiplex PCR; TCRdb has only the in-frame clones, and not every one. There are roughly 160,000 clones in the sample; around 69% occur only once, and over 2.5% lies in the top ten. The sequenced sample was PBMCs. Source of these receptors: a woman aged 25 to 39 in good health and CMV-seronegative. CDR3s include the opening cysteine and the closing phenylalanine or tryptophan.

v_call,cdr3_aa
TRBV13,CASSLGGDADTQYF
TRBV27,CASSFSGLPISTDTQYF
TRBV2,CASKRVNTEAFF
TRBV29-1,CSVGGLGWDEQFF
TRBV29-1,CSVRDRLTYEQYF
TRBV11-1,CASSNPGLGSYEQYF
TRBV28,CAGQTSFTGELFF
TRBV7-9,CASSLARDTGELFF
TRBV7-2,CASSLGHRDYEQYF
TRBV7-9,CASSHREGYEQYF
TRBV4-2,CASSQDSISASLKQYF
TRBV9,CASSASGGVTTGELFF
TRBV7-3,CASSRTSGKGELFF
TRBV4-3,CASSQDLLASGNTIYF
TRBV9,CASSQRTGEVEAFF
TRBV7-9,CSSSLDSSVPYEQYF
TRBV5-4,CASSTGNGGVDEQYF
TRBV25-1,CASKTGTSSSYEQYF
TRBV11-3,CASSDRAADTQYF
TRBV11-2,CASSLEGLGGSTGQYF
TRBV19,CASSTNQGYEQYF
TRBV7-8,CASSRLGYNQPQHF
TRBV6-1,CASVKTGGQDTQYF
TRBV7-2,CASSIMVWRTDTQYF
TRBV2,CARQRGAAGGLLTQYF
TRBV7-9,CASSGGGGQPQHF
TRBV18,CASSPTLMGLDNQPQHF
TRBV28,CASRYSGTEETQYF
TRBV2,CASSPPGRETETQYF
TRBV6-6,CASSLNRAHEQYF
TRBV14,CASSPDTGTGVPYEQYF
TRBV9,CASSALTGRNTEAFF
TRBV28,CASSGQGSTNEKLFF